The T cell receptor (beta chain) under discussion was sequenced for a study of breast tumors, draining lymph nodes, adjacent tissues. Regarding the study as a whole: Tumor TCR diversity was below lymph nodes but above nontumor tissue. That most tumor T cells come from lymph nodes remained unproven.

Germline trimming cut 3 bases from V and 3 bases from J; bases unmatched to any gene: 21. Germline CDR1 and CDR2: DFQATT and SNEGSKA (reference sequence). The CDR3 runs to 19 residues. MiXCR, applied by TCRdb to the multiplex PCR reads, yields one record per CDR3 protein. Among 150,000 to 200,000 distinct CDR3 sequences listed, around 35% were seen once. Axillary draining lymph nodes of breast cancer patients supplied the node samples. This clonotype was counted ten times or more. The antigen remains unidentified. The chain has TRBV20-1 and TRBJ2-7, with 9 bases lining up with TRBD2. The specimen was axillary lymph node tissue. The clonotype was recovered from a female donor with breast cancer. Some clones in this sample may be carry-over from other donors' samples. CDR3 sequence: CSARGRRGAGGRFYYEQYF. As DNA, the CDR3 is TGCAGTGCTAGGGGTCGCCGCGGGGCGGGGGGGCGGTTTTACTACGAGCAGTACTTC.